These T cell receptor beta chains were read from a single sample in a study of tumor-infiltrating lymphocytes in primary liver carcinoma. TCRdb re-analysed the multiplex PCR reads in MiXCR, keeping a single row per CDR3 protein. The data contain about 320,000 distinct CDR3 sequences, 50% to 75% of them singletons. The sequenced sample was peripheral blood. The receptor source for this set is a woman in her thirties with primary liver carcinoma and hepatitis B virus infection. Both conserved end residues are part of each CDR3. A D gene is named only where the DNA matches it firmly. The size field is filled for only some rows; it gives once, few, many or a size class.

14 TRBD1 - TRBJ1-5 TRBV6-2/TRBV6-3 CASRSAGGSQPLHF TGTGCCAGCAGGTCTGCAGGGGGCAGTCAGCCCCTGCATTTT
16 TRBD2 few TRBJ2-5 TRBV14 CASSQGRGKLRETQYF TGTGCCAGCAGCCAAGGGCGGGGGAAGTTGAGAGAGACCCAGTACTTC
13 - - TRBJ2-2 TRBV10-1 CASGGRNTGELFF TGCGCCAGCGGTGGACGAAACACCGGGGAGCTGTTTTTT
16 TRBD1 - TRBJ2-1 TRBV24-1 CATSDPGTGDPSEQFF TGTGCCACCAGTGATCCCGGGACAGGGGACCCTAGTGAGCAGTTCTTC
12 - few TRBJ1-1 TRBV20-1 CSANRGITEAFF TGCAGTGCTAATCGGGGGATCACTGAAGCTTTCTTT
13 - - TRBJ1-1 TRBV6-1 CASSAYMNAEAFF TGTGCCAGCAGTGCGTACATGAACGCTGAAGCTTTCTTT
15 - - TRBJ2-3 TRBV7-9 CASTLRSGRTDTQYF TGTGCCAGCACGCTCAGAAGCGGGCGCACAGATACGCAGTATTTT
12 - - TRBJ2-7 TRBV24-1 CATSDPWGEQYF TGTGCCACCAGTGACCCATGGGGGGAGCAGTACTTC
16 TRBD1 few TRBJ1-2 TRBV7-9 CASSSRGGRGNYGYTF TGTGCCAGCAGCTCCCGAGGGGGCAGAGGGAACTATGGCTACACCTTC
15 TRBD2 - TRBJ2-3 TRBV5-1 CASSLESGSPDTQYF TGCGCCAGCAGCCTCGAGAGCGGGAGCCCGGATACGCAGTATTTT
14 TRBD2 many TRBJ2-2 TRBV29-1 CSALGTSGTGELFF TGCAGCGCCCTCGGGACTAGCGGAACCGGGGAGCTGTTTTTT
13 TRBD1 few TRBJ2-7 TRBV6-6 CASSYGTGREQYF TGTGCCAGCAGTTACGGGACAGGGCGAGAGCAGTACTTC
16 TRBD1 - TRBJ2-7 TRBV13 CANPTCIHQDRDEQYF TGTGCCAACCCTACGTGCATTCACCAAGACAGGGACGAGCAGTACTTC
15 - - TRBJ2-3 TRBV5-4 CASRPPGTEANTQYF TGTGCCAGCAGACCGCCCGGGACGGAGGCGAATACGCAGTATTTT
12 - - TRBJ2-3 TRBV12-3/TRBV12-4 CVSSIHTDTQYF TGTGTCAGCAGTATCCACACAGATACGCAGTATTTT
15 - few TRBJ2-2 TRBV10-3 CAISEPDSDTGELFF TGTGCCATCAGTGAACCAGATTCGGACACCGGGGAGCTGTTTTTT
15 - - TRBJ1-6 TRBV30 CAWSPGTPNNSPLHF TGTGCCTGGAGTCCAGGGACACCCAATAATTCACCCCTCCACTTT
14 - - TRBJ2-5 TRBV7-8 CASSQLTSPETQYF TGTGCCAGCAGCCAATTGACTAGTCCAGAGACCCAGTACTTC
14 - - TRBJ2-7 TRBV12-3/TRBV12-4 CASKRGDSSYEHYF TGTGCCAGCAAAAGAGGTGACTCCTCCTACGAGCACTACTTC
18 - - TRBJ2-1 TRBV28 CASSGRGGSGTEYNEQFF TGTGCCAGCAGTGGAAGAGGGGGATCGGGGACGGAATACAATGAGCAGTTTTTC
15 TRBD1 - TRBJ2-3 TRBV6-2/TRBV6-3 CASGWTGVRTDTQYF TGTGCCAGCGGCTGGACAGGGGTTCGCACAGATACGCAGTATTTT
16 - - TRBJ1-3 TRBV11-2 CVSSWSLVGSGNIIYF TGTGTCAGCAGCTGGAGTTTGGTGGGATCTGGAAACATCATATATTTT
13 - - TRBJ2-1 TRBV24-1 CATSEPPVDEQFF TGTGCCACCAGTGAGCCGCCGGTTGATGAGCAGTTCTTC
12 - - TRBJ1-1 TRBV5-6 CDRSPRGIEAFF TGTGACAGGAGCCCTCGGGGGATTGAAGCTTTCTTT
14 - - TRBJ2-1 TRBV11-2 CASSSNLSGKEEFF TGTGCCAGCAGCTCCAACCTATCGGGAAAGGAGGAGTTCTTC